The 28 T cell receptor beta chains reported below all come from one sample, sequenced in a study of spatial heterogeneity in lung cancer. TCRdb recomputed calls from the 5' RACE reads with MiXCR, one row per CDR3 protein. The sample records some 110,000 distinct CDR3 sequences, roughly an eighth being singletons. The time point here: blood at routine non-recurrence follow-up after resection. Unsorted whole RNA samples from tumor, nontumor lung or frozen PBMC were sequenced. The sequenced sample was PBMCs, obtained at follow-up. The receptors originated from a male donor with early-stage non-small cell lung cancer.

This clonotype has a count of ten or more. The J gene is TRBJ1-5, the V gene TRBV12-3 or TRBV12-4; D possibly corresponds to TRBD1 (6 bases). Trimming removed 7 bases from V and 3 bases from J, with 10 bases in between. CDR3 length equals 13 residues. CDR3 nucleotides: TGTGCCAGCAAGGGGGACACCAATCAGCCCCAGCATTTT. This translates into CASKGDTNQPQHF.

This clonotype appeared many times. The V gene is TRBV20-1, the J gene TRBJ1-2; maybe TRBD1 (6 bases). V lost 8 bases and J lost 10, with 23 bases in between. The CDR3 covers 13 residues. CDR1 and CDR2 (germline): DFQATT, SNEGSKA (reference sequence). Here the CDR3 DNA reads TGCAGTCCTATTGGGACAAGTCTGTCTGCCTACACCTTC. It translates to CSPIGTSLSAYTF.

The CDR3 DNA follows: TGTGCCAGCAGGGGAGTGACGGACAGTCTTAATTCACCCCTCCACTTT. Translation: CASRGVTDSLNSPLHF. The chain is built from TRBV7-9 and TRBJ1-6; D might be TRBD1 (6 bases). This CDR3 spans 16 amino acids. Germline assignment: CDR1 SEHNR and CDR2 FQNEAQ (reference sequence). The V gene lost 6 bases and the J gene lost 6 bases, with 18 bases spanning the gap.

This clonotype was counted only a few times. The gene calls are TRBV28 and TRBJ1-1, with D perhaps TRBD1 (6 bases). The CDR3 loop spans 15 amino acids. Germline loops: CDR1 MDHEN, CDR2 SYDVKM. V was pared by 0 bases and J by 1 base, with 9 bases between. The CDR3 DNA sequence: TGTGCCAGCAGTTTATGGACAGGTGGGAACACTGAAGCTTTCTTT. It encodes CASSLWTGGNTEAFF.

The chain uses TRBV4-1 and TRBJ2-5, with 12 bases fitting TRBD2. CDR3 length: 15 amino acids. V shed 6 bases, J shed 2 bases, and the junction held 4 bases outside the gene matches. Germline V gene sequence: CDR1 MGHRA, CDR2 YSYEKL. The CDR3, as DNA: TGCGCCAGCAGTCGACTAGCGGGGGCTCAAGAGACCCAGTACTTC. Translating gives CASSRLAGAQETQYF.

This clonotype was picked up many times. The chain carries TRBV9 and TRBJ2-5; D might be TRBD2 (5 bases). V was shortened by 1 base and J by 1 base, with 8 bases between the two germline ends. The CDR3 extends over 14 amino acids. Germline V gene lookup returns CDR1 SGDLS and CDR2 YYNGEE. CDR3 bases: TGTGCCAGCAGCGTATCAGCGGTCCAAGAGACCCAGTACTTC. This translates into CASSVSAVQETQYF. The full variable domain, in which reference TRBV9 and TRBJ2-5 provide the parts outside the CDR3, is DSGVTQTPKHLITATGQRVTLRCSPRSGDLSVYWYQQSLDQGLQFLIQYYNGEERAKGNILERFSAQQFPDLHSELNLSSLELGDSALYFCASSVSAVQETQYFGPGTRLLVL.

This clonotype was counted between two and nine times. The J gene is TRBJ2-1, the V gene TRBV5-1, with no clear D. Germline assignment: CDR1 SGHRS and CDR2 YFSETQ. V shed 0 bases and J shed 2 bases, with 12 bases lying between them. The CDR3 totals 16 residues. The CDR3: CASSLATGSPYNEQFF. The CDR3 DNA reads TGCGCCAGCAGCTTGGCGACGGGTAGCCCCTACAATGAGCAGTTCTTC.

The sample holds many counts of this clonotype. The J gene is TRBJ1-1, the V gene TRBV29-1; no clear D. CDR3 length: 13 residues. The V and J ends lost 4 bases and 2 bases respectively, with 11 bases between them. In germline, CDR1 is SQVTM, CDR2 ANQGSEA. The CDR3 bases are TGCAGCGTTGTCCCGGCCACTAACACTGAAGCTTTCTTT. It codes for CSVVPATNTEAFF.

This clonotype has just a few counts. The chain is built from TRBV27 and TRBJ2-6; D remains unclear. V was clipped by 7 bases and J by 2 bases, with 15 bases between them. Germline assignment: CDR1 MNHEY and CDR2 SMNVEV (reference sequence). The CDR3 is made up of 16 amino acids. The CDR3 DNA follows: TGTGCCAGCATCCGGTTTTTGGGTGCTGGGGCCAACGTCCTGACTTTC. Its protein product is CASIRFLGAGANVLTF.

This clonotype was seen many times. The chain uses TRBV25-1 and TRBJ2-5; D unclear. The CDR3 consists of 16 residues. Per germline, CDR1 MGHDK and CDR2 SYGVNS. The germline V and J ends were trimmed by 1 base and 4 bases, with 16 bases remaining between them. CDR3 residues: CASSESSGNLPETQYF. The CDR3 coding sequence is TGTGCCAGCAGTGAATCGTCCGGCAACCTTCCAGAGACCCAGTACTTC.

The genes are TRBV28 and TRBJ1-3, with 11 bases lining up with TRBD1. J was trimmed by 1 base and V by 3 bases; bases with no gene match: 14. The CDR3 sequence is 20 residues long. The germline V gene has CDR1 MDHEN and CDR2 SYDVKM. This CDR3 is CASSLNSGTGGSLSGNTIYF. The CDR3 coding sequence is TGTGCCAGCAGTTTGAACTCCGGGACAGGGGGATCTTTATCTGGAAACACCATATATTTT.

This clonotype has at least ten counts. The chain combines TRBV7-2 with TRBJ2-1, with 12 positions matching TRBD2. J gave up 5 bases and V 8 bases, and 13 bases lay outside the gene matches. The CDR3 loop spans 17 amino acids. Germline V gene lookup returns CDR1 SGHTA and CDR2 FQGNSA. The CDR3 loop reads CASPPGLAGFPHNEQFF. The CDR3 DNA reads TGTGCCAGCCCGCCTGGACTAGCGGGGTTCCCCCACAATGAGCAGTTCTTC.

This clonotype was seen ten or more times. The J gene is TRBJ2-4, the V gene TRBV28; D unresolved. The CDR3 has 11 residues. V lost 5 bases and J lost 2, with 1 base in between. Germline CDR1 MDHEN, CDR2 SYDVKM. The chain's CDR3 is CASSTKNIQYF. The CDR3 DNA reads as TGTGCCAGCAGTACCAAAAACATTCAGTACTTC.

The CDR3 region is CASSYMEENTEAFF. The CDR3 DNA follows: TGTGCCAGCAGTTACATGGAGGAGAACACTGAAGCTTTCTTT. The rearrangement uses TRBV6-6 and TRBJ1-1; D unclear. The V gene lost 2 bases and the J gene lost 1 base, with 8 bases spanning the gap. The CDR3 runs to 14 residues. Germline V CDR1 and CDR2: MNHNY, SVGAGI (reference sequence).

This clonotype has at least ten counts. The rearrangement links TRBV28 to TRBJ2-1; D possibly corresponds to TRBD2 (6 bases). Trimming pared 3 bases from V and 1 base from J, leaving 7 bases between. From germline, CDR1 is MDHEN and CDR2 SYDVKM. The CDR3 runs to 14 residues. The CDR3 nucleotides are TGTGCCAGCAGTTTGGGGGGATCCTACAATGAGCAGTTCTTC. As protein: CASSLGGSYNEQFF.

The chain employs TRBV7-2 and TRBJ2-3; weak D call: TRBD1 (5 bases). V dropped 1 base and J dropped 0 bases, with 11 bases sitting between them. The CDR3 is made up of 16 amino acids. Germline loops: CDR1 SGHTA, CDR2 FQGNSA. The CDR3 DNA sequence: TGTGCCAGCAGCTTAGTACTCAGGGTCAGCACAGATACGCAGTATTTT. This encodes CASSLVLRVSTDTQYF.

This clonotype was seen a handful of times. This chain connects TRBV24-1 to TRBJ1-5, with 8 bases matching TRBD1. V trimming: 0 bases; J trimming: 5 bases; junction bases outside the gene matches: 8. The CDR3 loop spans 17 amino acids. Germline V gene data show CDR1 as KGHDR and CDR2 as SFDVKD. The CDR3 protein is CATSDLTGGGMDQPQHF. DNA for the CDR3: TGTGCCACCAGTGATTTGACAGGGGGAGGTATGGATCAGCCCCAGCATTTT.

V usage is TRBV12-3 or TRBV12-4 and J usage is TRBJ1-6, with TRBD1 identical over 9 bases. V lost 5 bases, J lost 9 bases, and 8 bases stayed unmatched. The CDR3 is made up of 15 amino acids. The CDR3 nucleotides are TGTGCCAGCAGTAGGACCGGGACAGGGCTTTCACCCCTCCACTTT. This translates into CASSRTGTGLSPLHF.

The rearrangement joins TRBV28 to TRBJ1-1, with 8 nucleotides matching TRBD1. Germline CDR1 and CDR2: MDHEN and SYDVKM. V shed 4 bases and J 5 bases; nucleotides not matched to a gene: 3. The CDR3 consists of 13 residues. The CDR3 DNA reads TGTGCCAGCAGTTGGACAGGGAGAACTGAAGCTTTCTTT. Translated: CASSWTGRTEAFF.

This clonotype was observed a few times. The rearrangement links TRBV6-6 to TRBJ1-3, with D unresolved. V lost 6 bases, J lost 0 bases, and 12 bases lay in between. The CDR3 consists of 15 residues. In germline, CDR1 is MNHNY, CDR2 SVGAGI (reference sequence). CDR3 sequence: CASRTAGFSGNTIYF. The CDR3 bases are TGTGCCAGCAGAACCGCGGGTTTCTCTGGAAACACCATATATTTT.

This clonotype was seen a handful of times. V is TRBV20-1 and J is TRBJ1-6; a possible D gene is TRBD1 (6 bases). From germline, CDR1 is DFQATT and CDR2 SNEGSKA (reference sequence). This CDR3 comprises 11 residues. V lost 3 bases and J 16 bases, leaving 13 bases between the germline ends. The CDR3 is CSASGRGLLHF. The CDR3 bases are TGCAGTGCTAGCGGCAGGGGCTTACTCCACTTT.

This clonotype was found many times. V usage is TRBV24-1 and J usage is TRBJ2-1; TRBD1 might be the D (6 bases). V dropped 0 bases and J dropped 6 bases, with 8 bases sitting between them. Germline V CDR1 and CDR2: KGHDR, SFDVKD. This CDR3 is 14 amino acids long. The CDR3 sequence: CATSDLARGNEQFF. CDR3 nucleotides: TGTGCCACCAGTGATTTGGCCAGGGGCAATGAGCAGTTCTTC.

This clonotype was counted between two and nine times. The chain employs TRBV7-8 and TRBJ2-7, with D perhaps matching TRBD1 (6 bases). Germline CDR1 is SGHVS and CDR2 is FQNEAQ. The ends were cut back, 4 bases at V and 4 bases at J, with 14 bases in the middle. This CDR3 is built from 14 residues. The CDR3 DNA reads as TGTGCCAGCAGCTCTTACAGGGAACGTTACGAGCAGTACTTC. Translated: CASSSYRERYEQYF.

The chain carries TRBV5-1 and TRBJ1-1, with a weak D call TRBD1 (5 bases). The CDR3 sequence is 14 residues long. Germline-derived CDR1 and CDR2 are SGHRS and YFSETQ. Trimming left V 2 bases short and J 1 base short, with 9 bases between. CDR3 loop: CASSLKTANTEAFF. Written as DNA, the CDR3 is TGCGCCAGCAGCTTAAAGACAGCGAACACTGAAGCTTTCTTT.

In its sample, this clonotype was seen a few times. The gene calls are TRBV28 and TRBJ2-2; D not certain. Trimming shortened V by 5 bases and J by 0 bases, and 10 bases separated the two germline ends. The germline V gene has CDR1 MDHEN and CDR2 SYDVKM. The CDR3 is 15 amino acids. CDR3 nucleotide sequence: TGTGCCAGCAGTCTCGGGTCTACGAACACCGGGGAGCTGTTTTTT. Protein product: CASSLGSTNTGELFF.

This clonotype was seen repeatedly, ten times or more. This sequence joins TRBV9 and TRBJ1-1; D is unresolved. The V and J ends lost 4 bases and 3 bases respectively, with 16 bases between them. The CDR3 sequence is 15 residues long. Germline V lookup: CDR1 SGDLS, CDR2 YYNGEE. The CDR3 sequence: CASSPNIGPYTEAFF. The DNA of the CDR3 is TGTGCCAGCAGCCCTAACATTGGACCGTACACTGAAGCTTTCTTT.

V gene TRBV19 combines with J gene TRBJ1-1; a weak D match, TRBD1 (6 bases). The CDR3 runs to 14 residues. CDR1 is LNHDA and CDR2 is SQIVND in the germline V gene (reference sequence). V shed 4 bases and J shed 1 base, with 10 bases lying between them. CDR3 loop: CASSTQTGNTEAFF. CDR3 DNA sequence: TGTGCCAGTAGTACCCAGACAGGGAACACTGAAGCTTTCTTT.

The chain recombines TRBV10-3 with TRBJ1-5; D gene uncertain. The V end was cut by 5 bases, the J end by 0 bases, with 8 bases between. CDR1 ENHRY and CDR2 SYGVKD come from the germline V gene. The CDR3 runs to 14 residues. Here the CDR3 DNA reads TGTGCCATCAGTCTGGCCGATAGCAATCAGCCCCAGCATTTT. This gives the protein CAISLADSNQPQHF.